This T cell receptor (beta chain) is from a study of breast tumors, draining lymph nodes, adjacent tissues. Samples came from axillary lymph nodes draining the breast cancer. Germline V lookup: CDR1 LNHNV, CDR2 YYDKDF (reference sequence). The V end lost 3 bases, the J end lost 5 bases, and 5 bases lay between the germline ends. This CDR3 contains 12 residues. One entry per CDR3 protein, called by TCRdb with MiXCR from the multiplex PCR reads. This sample has nearly 110,000 distinct CDR3 sequences, with less than 40% found just once. This clonotype was observed many times. This clonotype was sampled from a female donor with breast cancer. Some clones in this sample may be carry-over from other donors' samples. Material: axillary lymph node tissue. The chain couples TRBV15 to TRBJ1-5; D unclear. CDR3 sequence reads: CATSRKDQPQHF. The DNA of the CDR3 is TGTGCCACCAGCAGGAAAGATCAGCCCCAGCATTTT.